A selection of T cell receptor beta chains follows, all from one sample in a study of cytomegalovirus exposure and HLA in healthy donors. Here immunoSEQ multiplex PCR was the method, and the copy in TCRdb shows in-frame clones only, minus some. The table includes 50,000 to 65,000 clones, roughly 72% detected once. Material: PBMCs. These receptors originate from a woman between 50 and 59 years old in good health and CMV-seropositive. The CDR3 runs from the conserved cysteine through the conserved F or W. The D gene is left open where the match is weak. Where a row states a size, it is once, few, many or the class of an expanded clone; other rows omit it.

CDR3aa: CASSQVSASSNEQFF; CDR3nt: TGCGCCAGCAGCCAAGTGTCTGCTAGCAGCAATGAGCAGTTCTTC; d_gene: NA; j_gene: TRBJ2-1; abundance: NA; len: 15; v_gene: TRBV4-3
CDR3aa: CASSSVADYGYTF; CDR3nt: TGTGCCAGCAGCTCAGTGGCCGACTATGGCTACACCTTC; d_gene: NA; j_gene: TRBJ1-2; abundance: NA; len: 13; v_gene: TRBV25-1
CDR3aa: CASSLTAYGYTF; CDR3nt: TGTGCCAGCAGCTTGACAGCCTATGGCTACACCTTC; d_gene: NA; j_gene: TRBJ1-2; abundance: NA; len: 12; v_gene: TRBV7-9
CDR3aa: CASSTWVAETQYF; CDR3nt: TGTGCCAGCAGCACATGGGTAGCAGAGACCCAGTACTTC; d_gene: NA; j_gene: TRBJ2-5; abundance: NA; len: 13; v_gene: TRBV7-9
CDR3aa: CASSPAAGPNQPQHF; CDR3nt: TGTGCCAGCAGCCCCGCGGCAGGGCCTAATCAGCCCCAGCATTTT; d_gene: NA; j_gene: TRBJ1-5; abundance: once; len: 15; v_gene: TRBV14
CDR3aa: CASSPEALATDTQYF; CDR3nt: TGTGCCAGCAGCCCTGAGGCCCTAGCTACAGATACGCAGTATTTT; d_gene: NA; j_gene: TRBJ2-3; abundance: few; len: 15; v_gene: TRBV5-4
CDR3aa: CASSREGNTGNTIYF; CDR3nt: TGTGCCAGCAGTAGGGAGGGAAACACTGGAAACACCATATATTTT; d_gene: NA; j_gene: TRBJ1-3; abundance: NA; len: 15; v_gene: TRBV6-5
CDR3aa: CAISESNNYTF; CDR3nt: TGTGCCATCAGTGAGTCGAACAACTACACCTTC; d_gene: NA; j_gene: TRBJ1-2; abundance: NA; len: 11; v_gene: TRBV10-3
CDR3aa: CASSDEATGFYGYTF; CDR3nt: TGTGCCAGCAGCGACGAAGCGACAGGGTTCTATGGCTACACCTTC; d_gene: TRBD1; j_gene: TRBJ1-2; abundance: NA; len: 15; v_gene: TRBV4-2
CDR3aa: CASSLGDREQFF; CDR3nt: TGTGCCAGCAGCTTAGGGGACAGGGAGCAGTTCTTC; d_gene: TRBD1; j_gene: TRBJ2-1; abundance: NA; len: 12; v_gene: TRBV7-8
CDR3aa: CASSSSTGGNQPQHF; CDR3nt: TGTGCCAGCAGCTCGTCAACAGGGGGGAATCAGCCCCAGCATTTT; d_gene: TRBD1; j_gene: TRBJ1-5; abundance: NA; len: 15; v_gene: TRBV5-5
CDR3aa: CASSLGTGTAGANVLTF; CDR3nt: TGTGCCAGCAGCTTAGGGACAGGAACTGCTGGGGCCAACGTCCTGACTTTC; d_gene: TRBD1; j_gene: TRBJ2-6; abundance: NA; len: 17; v_gene: TRBV7-9
CDR3aa: CASSFGDLTQYF; CDR3nt: TGTGCCAGCAGTTTCGGGGACTTAACCCAGTACTTC; d_gene: NA; j_gene: TRBJ2-5; abundance: NA; len: 12; v_gene: TRBV28
CDR3aa: CASSQDEAGGFRAFF; CDR3nt: TGCGCCAGCAGCCAAGATGAGGCGGGCGGGTTCAGAGCTTTCTTT; d_gene: NA; j_gene: TRBJ1-1; abundance: NA; len: 15; v_gene: TRBV4-3
CDR3aa: CASSQDLTGAFLISSSGYTF; CDR3nt: TGCGCCAGCAGCCAAGATCTTACAGGGGCTTTCCTTATAAGCTCAAGTGGCTACACCTTC; d_gene: TRBD1; j_gene: TRBJ1-2; abundance: NA; len: 20; v_gene: TRBV4-3
CDR3aa: CASLDTYNEQFF; CDR3nt: TGTGCCAGCCTCGACACCTACAATGAGCAGTTCTTC; d_gene: NA; j_gene: TRBJ2-1; abundance: NA; len: 12; v_gene: TRBV28
CDR3aa: CASSPMGAGNQPQHF; CDR3nt: TGTGCCAGCAGCCCAATGGGGGCAGGCAATCAGCCCCAGCATTTT; d_gene: NA; j_gene: TRBJ1-5; abundance: once; len: 15; v_gene: TRBV7-9
CDR3aa: CASSFSGLAGGPGELFF; CDR3nt: TGTGCCAGCAGTTTCTCAGGACTAGCGGGAGGGCCCGGGGAGCTGTTTTTT; d_gene: TRBD2; j_gene: TRBJ2-2; abundance: NA; len: 17; v_gene: TRBV28
CDR3aa: CSVLRQGLDYGYTF; CDR3nt: TGCAGCGTTTTAAGACAGGGGCTCGACTATGGCTACACCTTC; d_gene: TRBD1; j_gene: TRBJ1-2; abundance: NA; len: 14; v_gene: TRBV29-1
CDR3aa: CASSLETGEIGEQFF; CDR3nt: TGTGCCAGCAGTCTAGAGACAGGGGAGATAGGCGAGCAGTTCTTC; d_gene: TRBD1; j_gene: TRBJ2-1; abundance: NA; len: 15; v_gene: TRBV6-4
CDR3aa: CASDSGTGVTNTEAFF; CDR3nt: TGTGCCAGCGACTCAGGGACAGGGGTTACGAACACTGAAGCTTTCTTT; d_gene: TRBD1; j_gene: TRBJ1-1; abundance: NA; len: 16; v_gene: TRBV28
CDR3aa: CASSPDLQGEAFF; CDR3nt: TGTGCCAGCTCACCGGACCTCCAGGGTGAAGCTTTCTTT; d_gene: NA; j_gene: TRBJ1-1; abundance: NA; len: 13; v_gene: TRBV18
CDR3aa: CASSPKAGGSGNTIYF; CDR3nt: TGTGCCAGCAGCCCAAAAGCCGGGGGATCTGGAAACACCATATATTTT; d_gene: NA; j_gene: TRBJ1-3; abundance: NA; len: 16; v_gene: TRBV7-2
CDR3aa: CASSLGSGGLYEQYF; CDR3nt: TGTGCCAGCAGCTTAGGGTCGGGAGGGCTATACGAGCAGTACTTC; d_gene: TRBD2; j_gene: TRBJ2-7; abundance: NA; len: 15; v_gene: TRBV7-3
CDR3aa: CASSYPRADRSNGYTF; CDR3nt: TGTGCCAGCAGCTACCCTAGAGCGGACAGGTCGAATGGCTACACCTTC; d_gene: TRBD1; j_gene: TRBJ1-2; abundance: NA; len: 16; v_gene: TRBV7-8
CDR3aa: CAISEPGGISNQPQHF; CDR3nt: TGTGCCATCAGTGAGCCGGGGGGCATAAGCAATCAGCCCCAGCATTTT; d_gene: NA; j_gene: TRBJ1-5; abundance: NA; len: 16; v_gene: TRBV10-3
CDR3aa: CASSVSESSYEQYF; CDR3nt: TGTGCCAGCTCTGTTTCGGAGAGCTCCTACGAGCAGTACTTC; d_gene: NA; j_gene: TRBJ2-7; abundance: NA; len: 14; v_gene: TRBV6-1
CDR3aa: CASSRGQGHGYTF; CDR3nt: TGTGCCAGCAGCAGGGGACAGGGTCATGGCTACACCTTC; d_gene: TRBD1; j_gene: TRBJ1-2; abundance: NA; len: 13; v_gene: TRBV7-9
CDR3aa: CASLDRLAGSTDTQYF; CDR3nt: TGTGCCAGCCTTGACCGACTAGCGGGTAGCACAGATACGCAGTATTTT; d_gene: TRBD2; j_gene: TRBJ2-3; abundance: NA; len: 16; v_gene: TRBV27
CDR3aa: CASSSGFRDEQYF; CDR3nt: TGTGCCAGCAGTTCAGGATTCCGCGACGAGCAGTACTTC; d_gene: NA; j_gene: TRBJ2-7; abundance: many; len: 13; v_gene: TRBV28
CDR3aa: CASSEDNLKETQYF; CDR3nt: TGTGCCAGCAGTGAGGACAATTTGAAAGAGACCCAGTACTTC; d_gene: NA; j_gene: TRBJ2-5; abundance: NA; len: 14; v_gene: TRBV2
CDR3aa: CATRVGQGAFSDTQYF; CDR3nt: TGTGCCACCAGGGTCGGACAGGGGGCGTTCTCAGATACGCAGTATTTT; d_gene: TRBD1; j_gene: TRBJ2-3; abundance: NA; len: 16; v_gene: TRBV15
CDR3aa: CASTSRGGHGDTQYF; CDR3nt: TGTGCCAGCACCTCCCGGGGGGGGCATGGGGATACGCAGTATTTT; d_gene: TRBD2; j_gene: TRBJ2-3; abundance: once; len: 15; v_gene: TRBV6-1
CDR3aa: CASSLGRATDTQYF; CDR3nt: TGTGCCAGCAGCTTAGGCAGGGCAACAGATACGCAGTATTTT; d_gene: NA; j_gene: TRBJ2-3; abundance: NA; len: 14; v_gene: TRBV11-3
CDR3aa: CASSRDRGENYGYTF; CDR3nt: TGTGCCAGCAGCCGAGACAGGGGGGAAAACTATGGCTACACCTTC; d_gene: TRBD1; j_gene: TRBJ1-2; abundance: once; len: 15; v_gene: TRBV7-9
CDR3aa: CASRTSGRTDTQYF; CDR3nt: TGTGCCAGTAGAACTAGCGGGAGAACAGATACGCAGTATTTT; d_gene: TRBD2; j_gene: TRBJ2-3; abundance: NA; len: 14; v_gene: TRBV19
CDR3aa: CASSPQGLGTDTQYF; CDR3nt: TGTGCCAGCAGTCCACAGGGGTTAGGCACAGATACGCAGTATTTT; d_gene: TRBD1; j_gene: TRBJ2-3; abundance: NA; len: 15; v_gene: TRBV6-5